The following is a TCR beta chain sequence with its context. Its antigen is not yet known. No clone much larger than this one lies a single base away; base qualities are absent. The sample originates from a study of OX40 agonist ivuxolimab in advanced cancers. Regarding the complete study: Ivuxolimab was an agonistic, fully human IgG2 monoclonal antibody directed against OX40 (CD134), a costimulatory receptor. Intravenous ivuxolimab was administered to patients every 2 weeks at six dose levels: 0.01, 0.1, 0.3, 1.5, 3 and 10 mg/kg. Of the approximately 54 patients in dose escalation, 19 had hepatocellular carcinoma, around 15 had melanoma, 9 had renal cell carcinoma and 9 had head and neck cancer. In the dose-escalation cohort, roughly four fifths of patients were male, and the mean age was about 55 years, with a range of about 23 to 90. Prior anti-PD-1, anti-PD-L1 or anti-CTLA-4 therapy was permitted, and approximately 40% of dose-escalation patients had received checkpoint inhibitors. Partial responses occurred in three dose-escalation patients: two with cutaneous melanoma and one with hepatocellular carcinoma. The point of sequencing TCRbeta in the periphery was to test whether ivuxolimab changed TCR sequence diversity and drove clonal T-cell expansion. The paper reports the monotherapy dose-escalation portion (N of about 51 patients) of the phase I ivuxolimab trial. General findings and caveats noted by the study authors: In the 0.1-3.0 mg/kg groups, partial responders had among the lowest normalized peripheral clonal expansion, particularly in CD8+ T cells. The antigen specificity of the peripheral T cells that underwent clonal expansion was not determined. After ivuxolimab, more expanded clones were found on average in CD8+ T cells than in CD4+ T cells. Clonal expansion of both CD4+ and CD8+ blood T cells was observed from baseline to week 6 at doses 0.1 to 3.0 mg/kg. Low levels of normalized T-cell clonal expansion were also seen in some patients who did not respond.

Genomic DNA was isolated from the sorted cells so that the TCRbeta CDR3 region could be sequenced. The immunoSEQ Assay was used to sequence the TCRbeta CDR3 regions. This immuneACCESS table, as held by TCRdb, lists in-frame sequences with V and J called but not all clones. Of the missing ones, under half trace to an unresolved V gene in checked studies; the others have no known cause. The sample yields approximately 76,000 clones; roughly 94% were counted once. The ten largest clones add up to 11% of the sample. For CDR1 and CDR2, the germline V gene lists SGHTA and FQGNSA. CDR3 length: 15 amino acids, cysteine to phenylalanine. Only the CDR3 part of the read is kept: 45 bases, read in frame from the first base. V is trimmed back by 4 bases and J by 1 base, and the junction contains 3 bases that no gene match accounts for. Patients with a history of autoimmune disease or receiving systemic immunosuppression were excluded from the trial. In every dose cohort, peripheral blood was drawn for TCR sequencing at baseline, cycle 4 day 1, and cycle 7 day 1. The samples were drawn from a first-in-human, open-label, multicenter phase I dose-escalation trial of ivuxolimab. The trial enrolled adults with locally advanced or metastatic head and neck squamous cell, hepatocellular, melanoma or renal cell carcinoma. CD4+ and CD8+ T cells were sorted separately from peripheral blood before TCR sequencing.

This sequence originates from an adult with an advanced solid tumor such as melanoma, head and neck, liver or kidney cancer. The chain joins TRBV7-2 to TRBJ2-1; 8 bases in the junction line up with TRBD2. The sequencing here drew on CD4+ or CD8+ T cells sorted from blood, taken in a trial of the OX40 agonist ivuxolimab. CDR3 sequence: CASSSTSASYNEQFF. The DNA sequence is TGTGCCAGCAGCTCGACTAGCGCTTCCTACAATGAGCAGTTCTTC.